These 15 T cell receptor beta chains were all obtained from the same sample, sequenced in a study of blood T cell repertoires in COVID-19. Assay used: immunoSEQ multiplex PCR; TCRdb lists only in-frame clones, some missing. Here the sample spans approximately 220,000 clones, approximately 90% being singletons. The sample consisted of PBMCs or T cells enriched from blood (not recorded which). The receptors here all came from a woman younger than 45 who had recovered from COVID-19.

The chain uses TRBV19 and TRBJ1-1; a possible D gene is TRBD1 (6 bases). CDR3 length equals 13 residues. Germline-derived CDR1 and CDR2 are LNHDA and SQIVND (reference sequence). V lost 7 bases and J 8 bases, leaving 17 bases between the germline ends. CDR3 loop: CASNHREYREAFF. DNA of the CDR3: TGTGCCAGTAACCACAGGGAATATAGAGAAGCTTTCTTT. Looking up the rest from reference TRBV19 and TRBJ1-1 gives the full variable domain: DGGITQSPKYLFRKEGQNVTLSCEQNLNHDAMYWYRQDPGQGLRLIYYSQIVNDFQKGDIAEGYSVSREKKESFPLTVTSAQKNPTAFYLCASNHREYREAFFGQGTRLTVV.

CDR3 bases: TGTGCCAGCAGTTGGCTTTACGAGCAGTACTTC. Translation gives CASSWLYEQYF. The chain carries TRBV6-2 or TRBV6-3 and TRBJ2-7, with D unresolved. Trimming removed 4 bases from V and 4 bases from J, with 5 bases in between. The length of the CDR3 is 11 residues. Germline loops: CDR1 MNHEY, CDR2 SVGEGT.

The V gene is TRBV5-6, the J gene TRBJ2-1; 9 bases fit TRBD1. The V gene's germline CDR1 is SGHDT and CDR2 YYEEEE. J lost 7 bases, V lost 0 bases, and 2 bases had no gene match. The CDR3 is 14 amino acids. The CDR3: CASSLGTGVNEQFF. CDR3 coding DNA: TGTGCCAGCAGCTTGGGGACAGGGGTGAATGAGCAGTTCTTC.

The V call is TRBV10-3, the J call TRBJ1-4; D might be TRBD1 (5 bases). Germline V gene sequence: CDR1 ENHRY, CDR2 SYGVKD. V was trimmed by 2 bases and J by 8 bases, leaving 18 bases between them. CDR3 size: 16 residues. CDR3 loop: CAISEALGRGYEKLFF. In nucleotides, the CDR3 is TGTGCCATCAGTGAGGCTCTTGGAAGGGGTTACGAAAAACTGTTTTTT.

This chain joins TRBV12-3 or TRBV12-4 and TRBJ2-5, with 8 nucleotides matching TRBD2. The CDR3 length is 13 residues. V lost 6 bases to trimming and J lost 3 bases; unmatched junction nucleotides: 3. CDR3 DNA sequence: TGTGCCAGCAGCCCGGGACTAGAAGAGACCCAGTACTTC. It specifies CASSPGLEETQYF.

The chain is built from TRBV7-2 and TRBJ2-2, with D perhaps TRBD1 (5 bases). CDR3 length: 15 amino acids. The germline V gene encodes CDR1 SGHTA and CDR2 FQGNSA. V was cut by 3 bases and J by 5 bases, with 13 bases left in between. CDR3 nucleotide sequence: TGTGCCAGCAGCTTTCGGGCCAGACAGACCGGGGAGCTGTTTTTT. Residues: CASSFRARQTGELFF.

In this sample, this clone turned up a few times. V and J are TRBV7-9 and TRBJ1-1; 7 bases line up with TRBD1. CDR3 length: 15 residues. Germline assignment: CDR1 SEHNR and CDR2 FQNEAQ (reference sequence). The trim removed 11 bases at V and 0 bases at J, leaving 12 bases unmatched. The CDR3 spells CAYTGDLGMNTEAFF. The CDR3 DNA sequence: TGTGCCTATACAGGGGACTTGGGCATGAACACTGAAGCTTTCTTT.

The genes are TRBV6-5 and TRBJ1-2, with D possibly being TRBD1 (6 bases). The length of the CDR3 is 14 residues. Germline CDR1 MNHEY, CDR2 SVGAGI. Trimming cost V 0 bases and J 4 bases, with 9 bases left between them. The CDR3 region is CASSYSKGVYGYTF. The CDR3 DNA is TGTGCCAGCAGTTACTCGAAGGGGGTCTATGGCTACACCTTC.

This rearrangement joins TRBV18 to TRBJ1-2; D is ambiguous. The germline V gene encodes CDR1 KGHSH and CDR2 LQKENI. Trimming stripped 2 bases from V and 0 bases from J, with 10 bases between. The CDR3 contains 15 residues. CDR3 sequence reads: CASSPITETNYGYTF. The CDR3 bases are TGTGCCAGCTCACCAATAACAGAGACTAACTATGGCTACACCTTC.

V usage is TRBV5-1 and J usage is TRBJ1-5; 7 bases line up with TRBD1. Germline values: CDR1 SGHRS, CDR2 YFSETQ. Germline trimming cut 4 bases from V and 4 bases from J; bases unmatched to any gene: 17. This CDR3 is 18 amino acids long. The CDR3 bases are TGCGCCAGCAGCGCTTGGCCCCGACGGGGACAGCTGAATCAGCCCCAGCATTTT. It yields the protein CASSAWPRRGQLNQPQHF.

The V call is TRBV18, the J call TRBJ1-1; a possible D gene is TRBD1 (6 bases). Germline V gives CDR1 KGHSH, CDR2 LQKENI. V dropped 2 bases and J dropped 1 base, with 11 bases sitting between them. The CDR3 consists of 15 residues. CDR3 nucleotides: TGTGCCAGCTCACCAACTTCCAGGGGGAACACTGAAGCTTTCTTT. It translates to CASSPTSRGNTEAFF.

V and J are TRBV11-2 and TRBJ1-2; a possible D gene is TRBD1 (5 bases). The V end was cut by 5 bases, the J end by 3 bases, with 16 bases between. The CDR3 is 15 amino acids. CDR1 and CDR2 (germline): SGHAT, FQNNGV. The CDR3 loop reads CASSPKNPRDYGYTF. The CDR3 coding sequence is TGTGCCAGCAGCCCCAAGAACCCCAGGGACTATGGCTACACCTTC.

This sequence joins TRBV4-3 and TRBJ2-2, with 10 bases aligning to TRBD2. The germline gives CDR1 LGHNA, CDR2 YSLEER. CDR3 length: 17 residues. The trim removed 0 bases at V and 6 bases at J, leaving 7 bases unmatched. CDR3 sequence reads: CASSQEERGGVAGELFF. In DNA, the CDR3 is TGCGCCAGCAGCCAAGAGGAGCGGGGGGGCGTTGCCGGGGAGCTGTTTTTT.

The chain employs TRBV7-6 and TRBJ2-6; TRBD2 might be the D (5 bases). The CDR3 is 16 residues long. V shed 3 bases and J shed 0 bases, with 9 bases lying between them. Germline loops: CDR1 SGHVS, CDR2 FNYEAQ. The CDR3 region is CASSFPGSSGANVLTF. The CDR3 bases are TGTGCCAGCAGCTTCCCGGGAAGCTCTGGGGCCAACGTCCTGACTTTC. The full variable domain, with the rest looked up from reference TRBV7-6 and TRBJ2-6, is GAGVSQSPRYKVTKRGQDVALRCDPISGHVSLYWYRQALGQGPEFLTYFNYEAQQDKSGLPNDRFSAERPEGSISTLTIQRTEQRDSAMYRCASSFPGSSGANVLTFGAGSRLTVL.

This clone was seen more than once but under ten times. The rearrangement links TRBV10-3 to TRBJ2-7; maybe TRBD1 (6 bases). This CDR3 contains 17 residues. Germline loops: CDR1 ENHRY, CDR2 SYGVKD. V shed 2 bases and J shed 2 bases, with 19 bases lying between them. The CDR3 region is CAISETLVGQSAYEQYF. CDR3 in DNA: TGTGCCATCAGTGAGACTTTGGTAGGACAGAGCGCCTACGAGCAGTACTTC.